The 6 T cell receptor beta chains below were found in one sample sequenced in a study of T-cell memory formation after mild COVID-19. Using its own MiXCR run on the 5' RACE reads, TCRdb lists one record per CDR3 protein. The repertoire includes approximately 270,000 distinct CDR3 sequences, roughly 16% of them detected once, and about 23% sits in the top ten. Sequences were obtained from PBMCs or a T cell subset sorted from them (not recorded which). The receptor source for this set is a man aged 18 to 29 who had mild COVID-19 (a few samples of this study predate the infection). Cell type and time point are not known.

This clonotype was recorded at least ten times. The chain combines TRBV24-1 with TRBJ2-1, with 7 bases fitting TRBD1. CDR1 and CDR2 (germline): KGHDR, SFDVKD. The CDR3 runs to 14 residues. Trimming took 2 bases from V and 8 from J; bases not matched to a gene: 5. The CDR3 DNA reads TGTGCCACCAGTGATTCGACAGGGTTCGATGAGCAGTTCTTC. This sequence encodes CATSDSTGFDEQFF.

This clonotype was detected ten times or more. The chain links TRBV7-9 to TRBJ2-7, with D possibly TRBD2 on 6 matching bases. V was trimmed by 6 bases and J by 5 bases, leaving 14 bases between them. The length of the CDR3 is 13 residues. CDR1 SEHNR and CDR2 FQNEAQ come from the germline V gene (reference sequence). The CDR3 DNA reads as TGTGCCAGCAGGTCAGCCGGGAGCCACGAGCAGTACTTC. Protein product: CASRSAGSHEQYF. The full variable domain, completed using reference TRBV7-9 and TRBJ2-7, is DTGVSQNPRHKITKRGQNVTFRCDPISEHNRLYWYRQTLGQGPEFLTYFQNEAQLEKSRLLSDRFSAERPKGSFSTLEIQRTEQGDSAMYLCASRSAGSHEQYFGPGTRLTVT.

CDR3 sequence: CASSLTINEQFF. In nucleotides, the CDR3 is TGTGCCAGCAGCTTGACTATCAATGAGCAGTTCTTC. The J gene is TRBJ2-1, the V gene TRBV12-3 or TRBV12-4, with D possibly matching TRBD2 (5 bases). Trimming took off 6 bases at V and 6 bases at J, with 9 bases between the two ends. This CDR3 has 12 amino acids.

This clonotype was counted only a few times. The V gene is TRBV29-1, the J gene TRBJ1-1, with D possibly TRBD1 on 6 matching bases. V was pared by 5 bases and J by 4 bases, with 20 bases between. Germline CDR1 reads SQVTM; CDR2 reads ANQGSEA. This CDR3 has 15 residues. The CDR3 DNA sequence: TGCAGCGTTCATCTACAGGGTCGGCATCGCACTGAAGCTTTCTTT. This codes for CSVHLQGRHRTEAFF.

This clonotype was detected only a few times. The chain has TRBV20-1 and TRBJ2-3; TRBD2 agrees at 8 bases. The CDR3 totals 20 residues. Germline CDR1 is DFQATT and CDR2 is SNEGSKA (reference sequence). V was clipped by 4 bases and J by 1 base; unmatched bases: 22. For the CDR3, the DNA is TGCAGTGCTACCCCGCAGGTTCGTAGCGGGGAGATAGAGGGCACAGATACGCAGTATTTT. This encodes CSATPQVRSGEIEGTDTQYF.

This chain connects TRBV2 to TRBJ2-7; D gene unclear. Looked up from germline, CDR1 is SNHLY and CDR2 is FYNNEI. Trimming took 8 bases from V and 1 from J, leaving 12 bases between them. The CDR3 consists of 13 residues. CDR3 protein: CASRPGHSYEQYF. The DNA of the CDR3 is TGTGCCAGCCGCCCCGGGCATTCCTACGAGCAGTACTTC.